Described below is a single TCR beta chain sequence and its context. The data are from a study of T-cell memory formation after mild COVID-19. TCRdb passed the 5' RACE reads through MiXCR, listing each CDR3 protein once. The table shows hundreds of thousands of distinct CDR3 sequences, with roughly 14% occurring only once. V was clipped by 3 bases and J by 5 bases, with 13 bases between them. CDR3 length: 14 residues. This TCR derives from a man aged 18 to 35 who had mild COVID-19 (a few samples of this study predate the infection). Cell type and time point are not known. V gene TRBV12-3 or TRBV12-4 combines with J gene TRBJ2-5, with a weak D call TRBD1 (6 bases). Material for sequencing was PBMCs or a T cell subset sorted from them (not recorded which). The CDR3 region is CASSFNPTGETQYF. The CDR3 nucleotides are TGTGCCAGCAGTTTCAACCCCACAGGGGAGACCCAGTACTTC.